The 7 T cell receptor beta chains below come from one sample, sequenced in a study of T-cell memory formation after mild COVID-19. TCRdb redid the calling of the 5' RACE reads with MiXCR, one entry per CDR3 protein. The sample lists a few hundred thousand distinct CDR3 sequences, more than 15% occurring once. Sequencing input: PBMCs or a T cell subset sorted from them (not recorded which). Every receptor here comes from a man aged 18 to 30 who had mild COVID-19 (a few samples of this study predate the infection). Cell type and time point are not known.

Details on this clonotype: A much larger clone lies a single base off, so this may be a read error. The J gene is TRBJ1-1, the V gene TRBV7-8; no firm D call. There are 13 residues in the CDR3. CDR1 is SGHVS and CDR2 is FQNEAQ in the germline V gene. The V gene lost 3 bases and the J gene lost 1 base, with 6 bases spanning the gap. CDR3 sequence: CASSFEGNTEAFF. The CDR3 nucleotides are TGTGCCAGCAGCTTCGAGGGGAACACTGAAGCTTTCTTT.

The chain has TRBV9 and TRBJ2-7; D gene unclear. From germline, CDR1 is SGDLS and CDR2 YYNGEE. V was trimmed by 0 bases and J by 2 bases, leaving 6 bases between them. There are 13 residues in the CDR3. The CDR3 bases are TGTGCCAGCAGCGTAGGCCAGACCTACGAGCAGTACTTC. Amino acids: CASSVGQTYEQYF.

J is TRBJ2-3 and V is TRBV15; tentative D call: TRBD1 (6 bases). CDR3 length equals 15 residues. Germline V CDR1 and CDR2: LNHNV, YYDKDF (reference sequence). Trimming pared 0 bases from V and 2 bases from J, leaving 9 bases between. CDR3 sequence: CATSRDRTATDTQYF. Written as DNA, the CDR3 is TGTGCCACCAGCAGAGATCGGACAGCCACAGATACGCAGTATTTT. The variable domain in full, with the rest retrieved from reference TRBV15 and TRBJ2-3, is DAMVIQNPRYQVTQFGKPVTLSCSQTLNHNVMYWYQQKSSQAPKLLFHYYDKDFNNEADTPDNFQSRRPNTSFCFLDIRSPGLGDTAMYLCATSRDRTATDTQYFGPGTRLTVL.

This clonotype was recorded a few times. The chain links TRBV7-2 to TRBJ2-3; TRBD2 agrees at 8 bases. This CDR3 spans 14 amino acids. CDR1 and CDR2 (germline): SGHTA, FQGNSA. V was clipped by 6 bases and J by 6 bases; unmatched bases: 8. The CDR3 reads CASRDGRGGDTQYF. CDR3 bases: TGTGCCAGCAGGGACGGACGGGGGGGCGATACGCAGTATTTT.

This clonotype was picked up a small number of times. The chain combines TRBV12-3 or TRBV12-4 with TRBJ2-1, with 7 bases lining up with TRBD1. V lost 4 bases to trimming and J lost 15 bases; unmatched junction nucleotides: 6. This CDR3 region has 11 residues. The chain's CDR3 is CASSSGTVAFF. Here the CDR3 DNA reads TGTGCCAGCAGTTCAGGGACAGTGGCGTTCTTC.

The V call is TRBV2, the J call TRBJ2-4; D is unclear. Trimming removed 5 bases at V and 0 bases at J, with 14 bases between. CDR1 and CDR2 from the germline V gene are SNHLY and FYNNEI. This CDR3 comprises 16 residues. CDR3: CASSTYRDLAKNIQYF. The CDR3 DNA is TGTGCCAGCAGTACATACAGAGACCTAGCCAAAAACATTCAGTACTTC.

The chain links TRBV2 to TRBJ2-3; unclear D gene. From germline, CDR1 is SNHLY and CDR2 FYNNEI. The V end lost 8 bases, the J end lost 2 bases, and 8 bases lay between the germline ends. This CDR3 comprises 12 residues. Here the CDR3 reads CASGLPTDTQYF. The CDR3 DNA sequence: TGTGCCAGCGGGCTCCCCACAGATACGCAGTATTTT.